A single sample is the source of the 32 T cell receptor beta chains below, sequenced in a study of blood T cell repertoires in COVID-19. Measured with immunoSEQ multiplex PCR; TCRdb has only the in-frame clones, and not every one. The sample shows hundreds of thousands of clones, more than 80% of them seen only once. What was sequenced was PBMCs or T cells enriched from blood (not recorded which). These receptors were taken from a man younger than 45 who had recovered from COVID-19.

This rearrangement joins TRBV27 to TRBJ2-7; 14 bases match TRBD2. J lost 4 bases, V lost 5 bases, and 4 bases had no gene match. CDR3 length: 15 residues. Germline V gene lookup returns CDR1 MNHEY and CDR2 SMNVEV (reference sequence). The CDR3 protein is CASSRLAGGMYEQYF. In DNA form, the CDR3 reads TGTGCCAGCAGTAGACTAGCGGGAGGGATGTACGAGCAGTACTTC.

This chain uses TRBV4-1 with TRBJ1-6, with a possible D match to TRBD1 (5 bases). V was clipped by 5 bases and J by 5 bases, with 13 bases between them. Germline V gene data show CDR1 as MGHRA and CDR2 as YSYEKL. The CDR3 runs 15 residues. CDR3 sequence: CASSYTGHDNSPLHF. The DNA of the CDR3 is TGCGCCAGCAGCTACACTGGACATGATAATTCACCCCTCCACTTT.

This rearrangement joins TRBV6-6 to TRBJ1-2; TRBD1 agrees at 10 bases. The CDR3 length is 15 residues. The germline V gene has CDR1 MNHNY and CDR2 SVGAGI (reference sequence). V shed 5 bases, J shed 6 bases, and the junction held 9 bases outside the gene matches. CDR3 amino acids: CASSLGWTGGNGYTF. The CDR3 nucleotides are TGTGCCAGCAGTCTTGGGTGGACAGGGGGAAATGGCTACACCTTC.

The CDR3 region is CAIGTGGEGSYNEQFF. DNA for the CDR3: TGTGCCATCGGGACAGGGGGCGAAGGTTCCTACAATGAGCAGTTCTTC. V gene TRBV27 combines with J gene TRBJ2-1, with 12 bases matching TRBD1. Per germline, CDR1 MNHEY and CDR2 SMNVEV (reference sequence). Trimming at V came to 10 bases and at J to 1 base, leaving 8 bases not matched to a gene. There are 16 residues in the CDR3.

The chain is built from TRBV5-6 and TRBJ2-7, with 8 bases identical to TRBD2. CDR3 length: 16 amino acids. Unmatched junction bases numbered 13, after V lost 4 bases and J lost 4 bases. Germline-derived CDR1 and CDR2 are SGHDT and YYEEEE. CDR3 nucleotide sequence: TGTGCCAGCAGCCTGGGTTTAAGCGGGAGTTTGTACGAGCAGTACTTC. Translation gives CASSLGLSGSLYEQYF. Filled out from reference TRBV5-6 and TRBJ2-7, the complete variable domain reads DAGVTQSPTHLIKTRGQQVTLRCSPKSGHDTVSWYQQALGQGPQFIFQYYEEEERQRGNFPDRFSGHQFPNYSSELNVNALLLGDSALYLCASSLGLSGSLYEQYFGPGTRLTVT.

The chain has TRBV11-3 and TRBJ2-1, with D maybe TRBD2 (6 bases). The CDR3 extends over 14 amino acids. V was shortened by 2 bases and J by 5 bases, with 10 bases between the two germline ends. The germline V gene has CDR1 SGHNT and CDR2 YENEEA. CDR3 nucleotides: TGTGCCAGCAGCTTAACTAGCTCGAACAATGAGCAGTTCTTC. Protein product: CASSLTSSNNEQFF.

This chain links TRBV2 with TRBJ2-3, with 7 bases fitting TRBD2. V gave up 8 bases and J gave up 4 bases; unmatched junction bases: 9. The germline V gene has CDR1 SNHLY and CDR2 FYNNEI. This CDR3 is 14 amino acids long. In DNA, the CDR3 is TGTGCCAGCGTGAGGACTAGTAGGGCAGATACGCAGTATTTT. Translated: CASVRTSRADTQYF. Drawing the rest from reference TRBV2 and TRBJ2-3, the complete variable domain is EPEVTQTPSHQVTQMGQEVILRCVPISNHLYFYWYRQILGQKVEFLVSFYNNEISEKSEIFDDQFSVERPDGSNFTLKIRSTKLEDSAMYFCASVRTSRADTQYFGPGTRLTVL.

This chain links TRBV7-3 with TRBJ2-1; 8 bases are shared with TRBD1. CDR3 length equals 15 residues. J gave up 7 bases and V 2 bases, and 7 bases lay outside the gene matches. The germline gives CDR1 SGHTA, CDR2 FQGTGA. The DNA of the CDR3 is TGTGCCAGCAGCTTACAGGACAGGGAGGAGAATGAGCAGTTCTTC. Its translation: CASSLQDREENEQFF. Together with reference TRBV7-3 and TRBJ2-1, the CDR3 gives the full variable domain: GAGVSQTPSNKVTEKGKYVELRCDPISGHTALYWYRQSLGQGPEFLIYFQGTGAADDSGLPNDRFFAVRPEGSVSTLKIQRTERGDSAVYLCASSLQDREENEQFFGPGTRLTVL.

The J gene is TRBJ1-1, the V gene TRBV19; a weak D match, TRBD1 (6 bases). V was cut by 5 bases and J by 3 bases, with 25 bases left in between. This CDR3 contains 18 residues. CDR1 is LNHDA and CDR2 is SQIVND in the germline V gene (reference sequence). This chain's CDR3 is CASSPPGRGGNRYTEAFF. The CDR3 DNA reads as TGTGCCAGTAGTCCCCCCGGGAGGGGGGGCAATAGATACACTGAAGCTTTCTTT. The full variable domain, rest sourced from reference TRBV19 and TRBJ1-1, is DGGITQSPKYLFRKEGQNVTLSCEQNLNHDAMYWYRQDPGQGLRLIYYSQIVNDFQKGDIAEGYSVSREKKESFPLTVTSAQKNPTAFYLCASSPPGRGGNRYTEAFFGQGTRLTVV.

The chain couples TRBV18 to TRBJ1-1; the D gene is possibly TRBD1 (6 bases). Germline V gene lookup returns CDR1 KGHSH and CDR2 LQKENI. The CDR3 spans 16 residues. Trimming left V 8 bases short and J 1 base short, with 20 bases between. Written as DNA, the CDR3 is TGTGCCAGCCGCATCCCAGGGGTCGATTCGAACACTGAAGCTTTCTTT. This sequence encodes CASRIPGVDSNTEAFF.

The chain joins TRBV6-5 to TRBJ1-4, with TRBD1 identical over 9 bases. Germline assignment: CDR1 MNHEY and CDR2 SVGAGI. The CDR3 loop spans 15 amino acids. Trimming removed 6 bases from V and 7 bases from J; junction bases left unmatched: 9. Here the CDR3 reads CASRDSGTGPEKLFF. The CDR3 DNA reads as TGTGCCAGCAGAGACTCCGGGACAGGGCCTGAAAAACTGTTTTTT.

For this clone: The junction departs from the called germline gene at one end, perhaps through a read error. This rearrangement joins TRBV6-6 to TRBJ1-1; D gene ambiguous. The CDR3 sequence is 12 residues long. Germline lookup yields CDR1 MNHNY and CDR2 SVGAGI (reference sequence). The CDR3 coding sequence is TGTGCCAGCTCCCCAGTGAAGACTGAAGCTTTCTTT. Its protein product is CASSPVKTEAFF.

This rearrangement joins TRBV19 to TRBJ2-7; D gene unclear. The CDR3 length is 11 residues. Trimming removed 8 bases from V and 0 bases from J, with 5 bases in between. Germline values: CDR1 LNHDA, CDR2 SQIVND (reference sequence). In DNA, the CDR3 is TGTGCCAGTGCGAACTCCTACGAGCAGTACTTC. It codes for CASANSYEQYF.

Worth noting for this clone: Germline and junction disagree at one end, which may indicate a read error. V gene TRBV5-3 combines with J gene TRBJ2-7; D possibly corresponds to TRBD2 (6 bases). TRBV5-3 is placed among ORFs of uncertain function. This CDR3 comprises 16 residues. DNA for the CDR3: TGTGTCAGAAGTTCAACATACGGGACTCTCAGCGACGAGCAGTACTTC. Protein product: CVRSSTYGTLSDEQYF.

J is TRBJ1-1 and V is TRBV10-3; TRBD1 might be the D (6 bases). This CDR3 spans 18 amino acids. From germline, CDR1 is ENHRY and CDR2 SYGVKD. Trimming removed 2 bases at V and 3 bases at J, with 22 bases between. CDR3 nucleotides: TGTGCCATCAGTGAGCACACAGGGAGAAGAAGAAAGGACACTGAAGCTTTCTTT. Amino acid sequence: CAISEHTGRRRKDTEAFF.

V usage is TRBV3-1 (or the pseudogene TRBV3-2) and J usage is TRBJ1-5; TRBD1 matches at 11 bases. Germline CDR1 and CDR2: LGHDT and YNNKEL (reference sequence). J gave up 6 bases and V 1 base, and 14 bases lay outside the gene matches. This CDR3 is 19 amino acids long. CDR3 sequence: CASSQARPGQGGLGQPQHF. The CDR3 coding sequence is TGTGCCAGCAGCCAAGCTCGACCGGGACAGGGGGGTTTGGGTCAGCCCCAGCATTTT.

The chain is built from TRBV7-8 and TRBJ1-5, with a possible D match to TRBD1 (5 bases). CDR3 size: 15 residues. Germline loops: CDR1 SGHVS, CDR2 FQNEAQ. Trimming shortened V by 1 base and J by 2 bases, and 9 bases separated the two germline ends. The DNA of the CDR3 is TGTGCCAGCAGCTTAGGGTCCAGGGGCAATCAGCCCCAGCATTTT. This encodes CASSLGSRGNQPQHF.

This clone occurred once. The chain couples TRBV11-3 to TRBJ2-3; the D gene is possibly TRBD2 (6 bases). V shed 5 bases and J shed 5 bases, with 8 bases lying between them. The CDR3 has 12 amino acids. Germline CDR1 is SGHNT and CDR2 is YENEEA. CDR3 sequence: CASSRAGDTQYF. In nucleotides, the CDR3 is TGTGCCAGCAGCAGAGCGGGAGATACGCAGTATTTT.

V usage is TRBV18 and J usage is TRBJ1-5, with D possibly being TRBD1 (6 bases). Germline V gives CDR1 KGHSH, CDR2 LQKENI. Trimming shortened V by 5 bases and J by 6 bases, and 17 bases separated the two germline ends. The CDR3 is made up of 15 amino acids. The CDR3 DNA reads TGTGCCAGCTCAAGGGACATGGGGCCCGGTCAGCCCCAGCATTTT. It translates to CASSRDMGPGQPQHF.

The chain combines TRBV28 with TRBJ2-7, with 8 bases identical to TRBD1. This CDR3 has 14 residues. Germline CDR1 reads MDHEN; CDR2 reads SYDVKM. The J segment lost 2 bases and the V segment lost 8 bases, leaving 8 bases of the junction unmatched. CDR3 sequence: CASLPGQVTYEQYF. CDR3 bases: TGTGCCAGCCTACCGGGACAGGTCACCTACGAGCAGTACTTC.

This clone has just one count. The chain has TRBV6-1 and TRBJ2-3; D is perhaps TRBD1 (5 bases). V was pared by 2 bases and J by 2 bases, with 14 bases between. Germline V gives CDR1 MNHNS, CDR2 SASEGT. The CDR3 covers 16 residues. CDR3 sequence (DNA): TGTGCCAGCAGTGAATTAGTCAGGGTGCTCACAGATACGCAGTATTTT. Its protein product is CASSELVRVLTDTQYF.

The chain recombines TRBV12-3 or TRBV12-4 with TRBJ1-1; TRBD1 matches at 8 bases. The ends lost 6 bases at V and 5 bases at J; junction bases unmatched: 5. The CDR3 has 13 residues. The DNA of the CDR3 is TGTGCCAGCAGGCAGGGGGCGAGGACTGAAGCTTTCTTT. Translated, it gives CASRQGARTEAFF.

Written as DNA, the CDR3 is TGTGCCAGCAGGCCACTAGCGGGAGAACGGTACGAGCAGTACTTC. Translating it yields CASRPLAGERYEQYF. The genes are TRBV6-5 and TRBJ2-7; TRBD2 aligns across 11 bases. Germline V lookup: CDR1 MNHEY, CDR2 SVGAGI. This CDR3 is built from 15 residues. The J segment lost 4 bases and the V segment lost 6 bases, leaving 8 bases of the junction unmatched.

This chain links TRBV3-1 (or the pseudogene TRBV3-2) with TRBJ2-1; tentatively, D is TRBD1 (6 bases). The length of the CDR3 is 17 residues. V shed 0 bases and J shed 2 bases, with 14 bases lying between them. The germline CDR1 and CDR2 sequences are LGHDT and YNNKEL (reference sequence). CDR3 coding DNA: TGTGCCAGCAGCCAAGAGGGTCAGGGGATTGCCTACAATGAGCAGTTCTTC. It specifies CASSQEGQGIAYNEQFF.

The chain recombines TRBV5-1 with TRBJ2-7; D is possibly TRBD1 (6 bases). The CDR3 runs 14 residues. Germline CDR1 is SGHRS and CDR2 is YFSETQ. V was cut by 4 bases and J by 1 base, with 12 bases left in between. CDR3 coding DNA: TGCGCCAGCAGCCCCTACCAGGGGTCCTACGAGCAGTACTTC. Residues: CASSPYQGSYEQYF.

The chain couples TRBV30 to TRBJ2-1, with 12 nucleotides matching TRBD2. V gave up 6 bases and J gave up 4 bases; unmatched junction bases: 4. Germline V lookup: CDR1 GTSNPN, CDR2 SVGIG (reference sequence). There are 14 residues in the CDR3. The CDR3 reads CACKTSGGYNEQFF. CDR3 bases: TGTGCCTGCAAGACTAGCGGGGGATACAATGAGCAGTTCTTC.

The chain has TRBV29-1 and TRBJ2-7; D is possibly TRBD1 (6 bases). The ends were cut back, 4 bases at V and 3 bases at J, with 7 bases in the middle. CDR3 length: 11 amino acids. Germline V lookup: CDR1 SQVTM, CDR2 ANQGSEA. CDR3 sequence reads: CSVGRGYEQYF. The CDR3, as DNA: TGCAGCGTTGGCAGGGGCTACGAGCAGTACTTC.

The chain is built from TRBV13 and TRBJ2-1; 11 nucleotides line up with TRBD2. V lost 5 bases to trimming and J lost 5 bases; unmatched junction nucleotides: 17. Germline V gene data show CDR1 as PRHDT and CDR2 as FYEKMQ (reference sequence). This CDR3 comprises 19 residues. The CDR3 loop reads CASSHTTSGNGRGDNEQFF. CDR3 coding DNA: TGTGCCAGCAGCCATACGACTAGCGGGAATGGAAGAGGGGACAATGAGCAGTTCTTC.

The rearrangement joins TRBV4-1 to TRBJ2-3; no reliable D call. This CDR3 region has 16 residues. In germline, CDR1 is MGHRA, CDR2 YSYEKL. Trimming pared 0 bases from V and 1 base from J, leaving 11 bases between. The CDR3 protein is CASSQELLEGTDTQYF. In DNA form, the CDR3 reads TGCGCCAGCAGCCAAGAGTTACTCGAGGGCACAGATACGCAGTATTTT.

V usage is TRBV19 and J usage is TRBJ1-5; TRBD1 matches at 10 bases. The CDR3 sequence is 16 residues long. From germline, CDR1 is LNHDA and CDR2 SQIVND (reference sequence). Trimming took 6 bases from V and 0 from J; bases not matched to a gene: 5. The CDR3 DNA follows: TGTGCCAGTAGCCCTCGGACAGGGGGTAGCAATCAGCCCCAGCATTTT. This gives the protein CASSPRTGGSNQPQHF.

In regard to this clone: Other DNA sequences in the same sample also yield this CDR3. The chain combines TRBV30 with TRBJ1-1; D is perhaps TRBD1 (5 bases). Germline CDR1 GTSNPN, CDR2 SVGIG (reference sequence). The CDR3 is 13 amino acids. Trimming left V 0 bases short and J 4 bases short, with 9 bases between. The CDR3 DNA sequence: TGTGCCTGGAGTGTCGGGGGGGGCACTGAAGCTTTCTTT. It codes for CAWSVGGGTEAFF.

The chain combines TRBV5-6 with TRBJ1-2, with D unclear. Germline CDR1 SGHDT, CDR2 YYEEEE. The CDR3 has 14 amino acids. V lost 0 bases, J lost 3 bases, and 9 bases lay in between. CDR3 protein: CASSLAVGDYGYTF. For the CDR3, the DNA is TGTGCCAGCAGCTTGGCCGTCGGGGACTATGGCTACACCTTC. The variable domain in full, completed from reference TRBV5-6 and TRBJ1-2, reads DAGVTQSPTHLIKTRGQQVTLRCSPKSGHDTVSWYQQALGQGPQFIFQYYEEEERQRGNFPDRFSGHQFPNYSSELNVNALLLGDSALYLCASSLAVGDYGYTFGSGTRLTVV.